The rows below give T cell receptor beta chains drawn from one sample of a study of T-cell reconstitution after alpha-beta-depleted transplantation in children. TCRdb used MiXCR to reprocess the PCR reads, holding one entry per CDR3 protein. Among roughly 350,000 distinct CDR3 sequences listed, approximately 10% were seen once. The sample here was PBMCs from the stem cell graft donor, taken from the stem cell graft. These receptors all stem from a human donor who donated a stem cell graft to a child with acute lymphoblastic leukemia. Each CDR3 is given without its conserved first and last residue.

>TRBJ2-4|TRBV5-6
ASSWGTSDYKNIQY
>TRBJ2-7|TRBV6-1
ASVVWQGRTYEQY
>TRBJ1-6|TRBV6-2/TRBV6-3
ASSYLLGSPLH
>TRBJ2-3|TRBV5-4
ASSRLESTDTQY
>TRBJ2-2|TRBV3-1
ASRQYLVNTGELF
>TRBJ1-1|TRBV12-3/TRBV12-4
ASSWDMGKNTEAF
>TRBJ1-4|TRBV28
ASSFSGIGNEKLF
>TRBJ2-1|TRBV7-9
AWTSGRVLDNEQF
>TRBJ2-1|TRBV7-2
ASYLGGIYNEQF
>TRBJ1-2|TRBV27
ASSLGRSNYGYT
>TRBJ2-7|TRBV15
ATSGTGGSYEQY
>TRBJ2-1|TRBV5-1
ASSLPGRTEQF
>TRBJ2-7|TRBV7-6
ASSYIYSGADYEQY
>TRBJ1-3|TRBV6-1
ASSRQRSSGNTIY
>TRBJ2-2|TRBV19
ASSPADLTNTGELF
>TRBJ2-5|TRBV7-2
ASSRTEKETQY
>TRBJ1-2|TRBV11-2
ASSQGGAGSLLNGYT
>TRBJ2-1|TRBV19
ASSITGQGLAVYEQF
>TRBJ1-2|TRBV6-2/TRBV6-3
ASNNGQGGYGYT
>TRBJ2-7|TRBV28
ASSLHEQY
>TRBJ2-7|TRBV6-1
ASSPGLAGQISSYEQY
>TRBJ1-5|TRBV25-1
ASSESGIGNQPQH
>TRBJ2-1|TRBV3-1
ASRRTSYNEQF
>TRBJ1-1|TRBV7-9
ASSLDQGTGTEAF
>TRBJ2-1|TRBV4-3
ASSRSGGYNEQF
>TRBJ2-2|TRBV5-1
ASSTGQGFAGELF
>TRBJ2-1|TRBV4-1
ASSPLQGADNEQF
>TRBJ2-7|TRBV12-3/TRBV12-4
ASSFSSGWRESSYEQY
>TRBJ2-3|TRBV7-8
ASSEQGAGTDTQY
>TRBJ2-4|TRBV20-1
SARTSGRAGTKNIQY
>TRBJ2-2|TRBV5-1
ASSLGQLGELF
>TRBJ2-3|TRBV12-3/TRBV12-4
ASSRGQGITDTQY
>TRBJ2-1|TRBV20-1
SARTDRNEQF
>TRBJ2-1|TRBV12-3/TRBV12-4
ASSLGGGGQF
>TRBJ2-4|TRBV28
ASSLGPPEENIQY
>TRBJ2-1|TRBV7-6
ASTSGTGIGKGYVNEQF
>TRBJ2-2|TRBV4-3
ASSQVWGYTGELF
>TRBJ2-3|TRBV7-3
ASSPNSWGLGTDTQY
>TRBJ2-5|TRBV5-6
ASSGLAGSQETQY
>TRBJ2-2|TRBV28
ASSFRDRAPAGELF
>TRBJ2-1|TRBV20-1
SARDLRPGRVEQF
>TRBJ2-3|TRBV9
ASSEAPFTDTLY
>TRBJ2-1|TRBV20-1
SALVVPMGEQF
>TRBJ1-6|TRBV5-1
ASSPGQARFGNSPLH
>TRBJ2-7|TRBV29-1
SVEVLDTNEQY
>TRBJ2-1|TRBV2
ASSRLGGGNEQF
>TRBJ2-3|TRBV15
ATSRDPPPNTDTQY
>TRBJ2-1|TRBV5-1
ASSLVGGNGEQF
>TRBJ2-2|TRBV5-6
ASSLAVAENTGELF
>TRBJ2-1|TRBV7-2
ASSLNPRHEQF
>TRBJ2-2|TRBV7-2
ASSHGPSGELF
>TRBJ2-1|TRBV20-1
SARRASAGGEQF
>TRBJ2-5|TRBV4-2
ASSLRQGRLTQY
>TRBJ2-7|TRBV27
ASRFLDRTYEQY
>TRBJ1-2|TRBV29-1
SVGPGTEDYGYT